Each of the 2 T cell receptor beta chains below was sequenced from the same sample in a study of blood T cells in healthy people across ages. The authors ran a second PCR of 7 to 11 cycles using a sample-barcoded 5' primer and a J-beta primer mix. Each CDR3 protein is one row after TCRdb ran MiXCR on the 5' RACE reads. The sample holds approximately 800,000 distinct CDR3 sequences, roughly 56% seen once. The sample comprised blood. The receptors come from a man aged 35-49 years in good health.

This clonotype was recorded a few times. The rearrangement uses TRBV20-1 and TRBJ2-5, with D hard to call. There are 12 residues in the CDR3. The germline CDR1 and CDR2 sequences are DFQATT and SNEGSKA (reference sequence). V lost 2 bases to trimming and J lost 4 bases, with 8 bases between them. CDR3 sequence (DNA): TGCAGTGCTAGATTGGTAGGAGAGACCCAGTACTTC. It translates to CSARLVGETQYF.

The CDR3 protein is CSAPRDPRTYEQYF. In DNA, the CDR3 is TGCAGTGCTCCCCGGGACCCTCGAACCTACGAGCAGTACTTC. J is TRBJ2-7 and V is TRBV20-1; D could derive from TRBD1 or TRBD2 (5 bases each). Germline CDR1 DFQATT, CDR2 SNEGSKA (reference sequence). This CDR3 has 14 amino acids. Trimming took off 5 bases at V and 2 bases at J, with 16 bases between the two ends.